This TCR beta chain was recovered during a study of blood T cell repertoires in COVID-19. Across the whole study: The samples span acute and convalescent COVID-19 from the United States, Italy and Spain.

This clone came up once. The CDR3 consists of 15 residues. The V and J ends lost 5 bases and 3 bases respectively, with 14 bases between them. CDR1 is LNHDA, CDR2 SQIVND, per germline (reference sequence). Some clones are missing from TCRdb's copy, which holds only in-frame ones; the method was immunoSEQ multiplex PCR. The table lists 250,000 to 300,000 clones, roughly 86% of them singletons. Cohort allocation depended upon clinical history that participants reported. Before being deemed recovered, Cohort 3 donors had two negative PCRs, clearance, or symptom resolution. The sequence came from a woman aged 55-70 years who had recovered from COVID-19. Sequenced: PBMCs or T cells enriched from blood (not recorded which). The chain carries TRBV19 and TRBJ1-5; D may be TRBD1 (6 bases). The CDR3 region is CASSGAGENNQPQHF. CDR3 coding DNA: TGTGCCAGTAGTGGGGCAGGGGAAAACAATCAGCCCCAGCATTTT.